The source of this T cell receptor (beta chain) is a study of control samples from healthy donors and cancer patients. Libraries were prepared by immunoSEQ multiplex PCR; TCRdb keeps only in-frame clonotypes and omits some of them. The sample has 13,000 or so clones, 77% seen once. Germline V gene sequence: CDR1 LNHDA, CDR2 SQIVND (reference sequence). The V segment lost 3 bases and the J segment 4 bases; nucleotides outside the gene matches: 7. The CDR3 consists of 15 residues. In its sample, this clone was seen once. The specimen was formalin-fixed, paraffin-embedded tissue. This chain joins TRBV19 and TRBJ2-3; 7 positions agree with TRBD2. The TCR comes from a male donor with melanoma. This CDR3 is CASSISGAGADTQYF. In DNA form, the CDR3 reads TGTGCCAGTAGTATCAGCGGGGCGGGCGCAGATACGCAGTATTTT.